The rows below give T cell receptor beta chains drawn from one sample of a study of T cell changes during pregnancy in multiple sclerosis. The data were produced by immunoSEQ multiplex PCR, yet TCRdb's version contains in-frame clones alone and is incomplete. The sample consists of some 43,000 clones, almost 95% of them appearing once. Sequencing was performed on CD8+ T cells from peripheral blood mononuclear cells, taken in the third trimester of pregnancy. These receptors originate from a female donor with multiple sclerosis, enrolled in a pregnancy study. CDR3s include the opening cysteine and the closing phenylalanine or tryptophan. A D gene is named only where the DNA matches it firmly. Not every row has a clone size; where given, it reads once, few, many or a size class.

- TRBJ2-7 - TRBV19 TGTGCCAGTAGTCTCCGACAGGGAGGCTACGAGCAGTACTTC CASSLRQGGYEQYF
- TRBJ2-7 TRBD2 TRBV7-9 TGTGCCAGCAGCCTGACTAGCTTCGAGGAGCAGTACTTC CASSLTSFEEQYF
- TRBJ1-2 TRBD1 TRBV29-1 TGCAGCGGGGGACAGGGTCGAAACTATGGCTACACCTTC CSGGQGRNYGYTF
- TRBJ2-7 TRBD2 TRBV5-1 TGCGCCAGCAGCTGGTCAGCGGGGGAGCAGTACTTC CASSWSAGEQYF
- TRBJ2-6 TRBD1 TRBV27 TGTGCCAGCAGTTTGGCTGGACAGGGGGCCCCTGGGGCCAACGTCCTGACTTTC CASSLAGQGAPGANVLTF
- TRBJ1-2 TRBD1 TRBV27 TGTGCCAGCAGTTTATCGACAGGGCTTGACTATGGCTACACCTTC CASSLSTGLDYGYTF
- TRBJ1-3 TRBD1 TRBV28 TGTGCCAGCAGCAGCGATGACAGGGCTGGAAACACCATATATTTT CASSSDDRAGNTIYF
- TRBJ2-3 TRBD2 TRBV29-1 TGCAGCGTTATACTAGCGGGAGGTGGGGATACGCAGTATTTT CSVILAGGGDTQYF
- TRBJ2-1 - TRBV4-1 TGCGCCAGCAGCCAAGAGGCAGGTGGACAGTTCTTC CASSQEAGGQFF
- TRBJ2-7 - TRBV5-6 TGTGCCAGCAGCTCTGGGGCTCTCCAGCCCTACGAGCAGTACTTC CASSSGALQPYEQYF
- TRBJ1-5 - TRBV7-2 TGTGCCAGCAGCCCGAATTGGGGGCTTGATCAGCCCCAGCATTTT CASSPNWGLDQPQHF
once TRBJ2-7 TRBD1 TRBV29-1 TGCAGCGTCGGACAGGGGGCTCTCTACGAGCAGTACTTC CSVGQGALYEQYF
- TRBJ2-7 - TRBV28 TGTGCCAGCAGTTACGGTGATAGCTCCTACGAGCAGTACTTC CASSYGDSSYEQYF
- TRBJ2-3 - TRBV7-2 TGTGCCAGCAGCTTAGACCCACCCCCTTCCAGTACGCAGTATTTT CASSLDPPPSSTQYF
few TRBJ2-1 - TRBV7-7 TGTGCTAGCAGCTTACTAGGGGCCTCCTACAATGAGCAGTTCTTC CASSLLGASYNEQFF
- TRBJ2-5 TRBD2 TRBV19 TGTGCCAGTAGCGTAGCGGGAAGCCAAGAGACCCAGTACTTC CASSVAGSQETQYF
- TRBJ2-1 TRBD1 TRBV27 TGTGCCAGCAGCCTTACAGGGGGCTTTCTCGATGAGCAGTTCTTC CASSLTGGFLDEQFF
- TRBJ1-1 TRBD1 TRBV6-5 TGTGCCAGCAGTCCGACAGGGTCGAACTTTCCAGCTTTCTTT CASSPTGSNFPAFF
once TRBJ2-7 - TRBV20-1 TGCAGTGCTATTCAGATTTACGAGCAGTACTTC CSAIQIYEQYF
once TRBJ2-1 TRBD2 TRBV19 TGTGCCAGTACCACCCGACTAGCGGCCTACAATGAGCAGTTCTTC CASTTRLAAYNEQFF
once TRBJ1-1 TRBD1 TRBV6-4 TGTGCCAGCAGTGACTCTAACACAGGGACAGGTTTGCGGAACACTGAAGCTTTCTTT CASSDSNTGTGLRNTEAFF
once TRBJ2-7 TRBD1 TRBV4-3 TGCGCCAGCAGCCAGGGATCAAGGGGGCGCGAGCAGTACTTC CASSQGSRGREQYF
- TRBJ1-5 - TRBV4-2 TGTGCCAGCAGTCTCAGGGTTTATAGCAATCAGCCCCAGCATTTT CASSLRVYSNQPQHF
- TRBJ2-2 TRBD2 TRBV27 TGTGCCAGCAGTATAGCGGGACTGGGCACCGGGGAGCTGTTTTTT CASSIAGLGTGELFF
once TRBJ2-7 TRBD2 TRBV5-6 TGTGCCAGCAGCTTGCGATTAGCGGGGGCCCTGGAGCAGTACTTC CASSLRLAGALEQYF
- TRBJ1-1 - TRBV28 TGTGCCAGCAGTTTACCCTCTCTTTTGGGGGGAAACACTGAAGCTTTCTTT CASSLPSLLGGNTEAFF
- TRBJ1-1 - TRBV7-9 TGTGCCAGCAACTATAACATCCCAGACCTCAGCTCAATGAACACTGAAGCTTTCTTT CASNYNIPDLSSMNTEAFF
- TRBJ2-1 TRBD2 TRBV7-7 TGTGCTAGCAGCTTCCTAGCGGGCAATGAGCAGTTCTTC CASSFLAGNEQFF
- TRBJ1-2 TRBD1 TRBV6-5 TGTGCCAGCAGTTACTCGATTGACAGGGGGCGAGGCTACACCTTC CASSYSIDRGRGYTF
- TRBJ1-4 TRBD1 TRBV27 TGTGCCAGCAGTTTAAACAGGGGGACTGCAACTAATGAAAAACTGTTTTTT CASSLNRGTATNEKLFF
- TRBJ2-1 TRBD2 TRBV28 TGTGCCACCCAGGGTAGCGGGATCCAACAGTTCTTC CATQGSGIQQFF
- TRBJ2-7 TRBD1 TRBV27 TGTGCCAGCGCAACGGGACAGGGGGCTAGGGAGCAGTACTTC CASATGQGAREQYF
medium-sized TRBJ1-2 - TRBV2 TGTGCCGCGGGGCCTTTCACCTTC CAAGPFTF
few TRBJ2-1 TRBD2 TRBV19 TGTGCCAGTAGTATAGGGACTAGCGGGAGCAATGAGCAGTTCTTC CASSIGTSGSNEQFF
- TRBJ2-7 - TRBV13 TGTGCCAGCAGCTTAGGTGTGTTATACGAGCAGTACTTC CASSLGVLYEQYF
- TRBJ2-1 TRBD2 TRBV19 TGTGCCAGTAGTAGACAGCGGGGGTCCTACAATGAGCAGTTCTTC CASSRQRGSYNEQFF
- TRBJ2-5 TRBD2 TRBV13 TGTGCCAGCAGCTTGGGACTAGCGGGAGGTCAAGGAGAGACCCAGTACTTC CASSLGLAGGQGETQYF
- TRBJ2-3 TRBD1 TRBV7-3 TGTGCCAGCAGCTCCGCGACAGGGGGCGGGGATACGCAGTATTTT CASSSATGGGDTQYF